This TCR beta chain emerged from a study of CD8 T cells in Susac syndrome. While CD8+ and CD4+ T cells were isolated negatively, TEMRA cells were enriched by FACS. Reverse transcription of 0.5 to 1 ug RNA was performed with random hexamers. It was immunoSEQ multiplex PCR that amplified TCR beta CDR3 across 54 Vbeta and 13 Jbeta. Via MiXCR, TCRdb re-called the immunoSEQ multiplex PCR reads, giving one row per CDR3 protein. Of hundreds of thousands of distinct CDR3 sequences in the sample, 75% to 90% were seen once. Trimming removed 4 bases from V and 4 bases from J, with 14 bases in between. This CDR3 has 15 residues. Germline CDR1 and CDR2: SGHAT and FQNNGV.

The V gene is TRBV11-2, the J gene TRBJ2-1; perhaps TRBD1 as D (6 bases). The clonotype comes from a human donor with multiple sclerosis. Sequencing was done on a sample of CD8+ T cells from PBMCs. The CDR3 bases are TGTGCCAGCAGCTCCCCCGGACAGATATACAATGAGCAGTTCTTC. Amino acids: CASSSPGQIYNEQFF. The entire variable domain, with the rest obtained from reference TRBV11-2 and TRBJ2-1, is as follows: EAGVAQSPRYKIIEKRQSVAFWCNPISGHATLYWYQQILGQGPKLLIQFQNNGVVDDSQLPKDRFSAERLKGVDSTLKIQPAKLEDSAVYLCASSSPGQIYNEQFFGPGTRLTVL.